This is a list of T cell receptor beta chains from one sample in a study of CXCR3-negative and CXCR3-positive naive CD8 T cells. TCRdb reprocessed the 5' RACE reads, with one entry per CDR3 protein and no DNA. Recorded for this sample: around 96,000 distinct CDR3 sequences. Sequenced: naive CXCR3- CD8+ T cells from blood. These receptors came from a human donor in good health. Some clones in this sample may be carry-over from other donors' samples. Each CDR3 is given with its conserved first and last residue.

V gene	J gene	CDR3 protein
TRBV7-9	TRBJ1-2	CASRPPSGREDGYTF
TRBV20-1	TRBJ2-1	CSARLGASGSSYNEQFF
TRBV29-1	TRBJ2-2	CSAVGGGGNSGELFF
TRBV25-1	TRBJ2-2	CASKSAGELFF
TRBV12-3/TRBV12-4	TRBJ2-7	CASSSGLRQGEQYF
TRBV3-1	TRBJ2-7	CASSLRDFGSYEQYF
TRBV14	TRBJ2-2	CASKRGTGELFF
TRBV4-3	TRBJ2-7	CASSQDYQPSSYEQYF
TRBV27	TRBJ1-2	CASSADGTAYGYTF
TRBV29-1	TRBJ2-1	CSVEGLAGAPYNEQFF
TRBV29-1	TRBJ2-7	CSVEEGRYEQYF
TRBV14	TRBJ2-7	CATRTSGDYEQYF
TRBV7-9	TRBJ1-1	CASTLRIRTGTENTEAFF
TRBV7-6	TRBJ2-1	CASSLLPDAGPFEQFF
TRBV2	TRBJ2-5	CASTLTSGNSETQYF
TRBV19	TRBJ1-3	CASSDTGGYGNTIYF